This section outlines one T cell receptor beta chain sequence together with its context. V lost 4 bases and J lost 6; bases outside the gene matches: 5. CDR1 and CDR2 from the germline V gene are SGHAT and FQDESV (reference sequence). This CDR3 has 15 residues. The authors extracted RNA and reverse transcribed it into cDNA as the sequencing template. The data were produced by immunoSEQ multiplex PCR, yet TCRdb's version contains in-frame clones alone and is incomplete. The sample shows 200,000 to 250,000 clones, about 60% of them seen only once. The sample comes from a study of CD8+ T cells in alopecia areata. Across the whole study: The study gave tofacitinib for 6 to 18 months, then 6 months off drug.

The sequence derives from a human donor with alopecia areata. This chain connects TRBV11-1 to TRBJ2-1, with TRBD1 identical over 11 bases. The sample in question was CD4+ T cells sorted from blood, obtained at week 0. This chain's CDR3 is CASSWAGTGGNEQFF. The CDR3 nucleotides read TGTGCCAGCAGCTGGGCCGGGACAGGGGGCAATGAGCAGTTCTTC.